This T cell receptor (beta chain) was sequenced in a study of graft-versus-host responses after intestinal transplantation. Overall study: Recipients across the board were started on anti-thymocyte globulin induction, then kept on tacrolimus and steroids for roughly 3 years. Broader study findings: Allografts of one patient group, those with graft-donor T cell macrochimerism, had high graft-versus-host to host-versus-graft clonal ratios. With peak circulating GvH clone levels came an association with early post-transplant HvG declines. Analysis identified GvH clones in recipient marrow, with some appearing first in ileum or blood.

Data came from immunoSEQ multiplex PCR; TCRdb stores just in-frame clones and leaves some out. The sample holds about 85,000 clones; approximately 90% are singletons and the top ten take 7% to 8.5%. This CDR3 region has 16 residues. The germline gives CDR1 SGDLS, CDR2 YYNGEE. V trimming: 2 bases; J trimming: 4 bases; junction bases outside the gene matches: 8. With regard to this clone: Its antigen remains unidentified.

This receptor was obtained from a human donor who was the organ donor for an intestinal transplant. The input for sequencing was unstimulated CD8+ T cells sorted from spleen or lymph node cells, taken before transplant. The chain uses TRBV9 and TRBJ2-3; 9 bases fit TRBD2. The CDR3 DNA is TGTGCCAGCAGCGTCGCCAGCGGGGGGAGGGCAGATACGCAGTATTTT. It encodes CASSVASGGRADTQYF.